This paragraph covers one TCR beta chain sequence. TCRdb's copy holds only in-frame clones and misses some; the assay was immunoSEQ multiplex PCR. The sample has 120,000 to 150,000 clones; roughly 85% are singletons. The data belong to a study of blood T cell repertoires in COVID-19. The wider study: PBMCs, B-cell-depleted T cells, or T cells provided the cDNA or gDNA that made up the material.

The germline V and J ends were trimmed by 6 bases and 6 bases, with 18 bases remaining between them. Germline loops: CDR1 MNHEY, CDR2 SMNVEV (reference sequence). The CDR3 has 15 amino acids. This receptor was taken from a man aged 45-65 years with acute or convalescent COVID-19. The sample consisted of peripheral blood. V usage is TRBV27 and J usage is TRBJ1-5, with TRBD1 as a possible D gene (6 bases). The CDR3 loop reads CASRDTGLDGQPQHF. The CDR3 DNA follows: TGTGCCAGCAGGGATACAGGGCTCGACGGTCAGCCCCAGCATTTT.